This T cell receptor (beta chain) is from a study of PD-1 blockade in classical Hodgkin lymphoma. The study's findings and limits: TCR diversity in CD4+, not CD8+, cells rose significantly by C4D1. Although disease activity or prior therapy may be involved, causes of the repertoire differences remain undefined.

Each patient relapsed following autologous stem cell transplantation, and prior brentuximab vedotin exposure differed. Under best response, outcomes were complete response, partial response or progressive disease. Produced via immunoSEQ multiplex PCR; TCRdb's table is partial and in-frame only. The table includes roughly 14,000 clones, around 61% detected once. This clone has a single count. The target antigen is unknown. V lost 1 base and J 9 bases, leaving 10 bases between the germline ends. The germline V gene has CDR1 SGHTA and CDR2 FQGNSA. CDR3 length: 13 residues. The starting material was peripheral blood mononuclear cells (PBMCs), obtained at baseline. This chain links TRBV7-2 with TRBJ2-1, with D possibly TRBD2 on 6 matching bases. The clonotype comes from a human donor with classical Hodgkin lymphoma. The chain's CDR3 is CASSLGRETEQFF. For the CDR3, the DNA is TGTGCCAGCAGCTTAGGACGGGAGACTGAGCAGTTCTTC.